This is a list of T cell receptor beta chains from one sample in a study of shared clonotypes between healthy human individuals. Produced via immunoSEQ multiplex PCR; TCRdb's table is partial and in-frame only. In the table there are about 2.2 million clones, roughly 95% of which are singletons. What was sequenced was naive CD8+ T cells from PBMCs. The receptors shown here come from a man aged 18 to 30 in good health. Some clones in this sample may be carry-over from other donors' samples. Each CDR3 is given with its conserved first and last residue. D genes are given only for firm matches. Clone size is given for some rows only: seen once, a few or many times, or a class if the clone is expanded.

>TRBD1|TRBV5-6|TRBJ2-7|17|.
CASSGGDRGRLAYEQYF
TGTGCCAGCAGCGGAGGGGACAGGGGGCGGTTGGCCTACGAGCAGTACTTC
>TRBD1|TRBV5-1|TRBJ1-5|14|.
CASSFTGGNQPQHF
TGCGCCAGCAGCTTTACAGGGGGCAATCAGCCCCAGCATTTT
>TRBD1|TRBV28|TRBJ1-2|15|once
CASSFLDRGGGGYTF
TGTGCCAGCAGTTTCCTGGACAGGGGCGGGGGTGGCTACACCTTC
>.|TRBV2|TRBJ1-5|13|.
CATTNSRDQPQHF
TGTGCCACCACCAACAGTCGAGATCAGCCCCAGCATTTT
>TRBD1|TRBV9|TRBJ2-7|13|.
CASSPRQGLEQYF
TGTGCCAGCAGCCCCCGACAGGGTCTCGAGCAGTACTTC
>.|TRBV7-9|TRBJ2-3|14|.
CASSSVPSTDTQYF
TGTGCCAGCAGCTCGGTCCCTAGCACAGATACGCAGTATTTT
>TRBD2|TRBV30|TRBJ2-1|16|.
CAWSDLAGSSYNEQFF
TGTGCCTGGAGCGATCTAGCGGGAAGCTCCTACAATGAGCAGTTCTTC
>TRBD1|TRBV9|TRBJ2-1|19|.
CASSPQHRDRGLSYNEQFF
TGTGCCAGCAGCCCCCAACACCGGGACAGGGGGCTTTCCTACAATGAGCAGTTCTTC
>TRBD1|TRBV4-3|TRBJ1-2|18|.
CASSQDLGRRGPDYGYTF
TGCGCCAGCAGCCAAGATCTAGGGCGGAGGGGGCCGGACTATGGCTACACCTTC
>TRBD2|TRBV4-3|TRBJ2-1|15|.
CASSQESGSWNEQFF
TGCGCCAGCAGCCAAGAGAGCGGGAGCTGGAATGAGCAGTTCTTC
>.|TRBV5-1|TRBJ2-6|17|.
CASSRAAQYAGANVLTF
TGCGCCAGCAGCCGGGCCGCACAGTATGCTGGGGCCAACGTCCTGACTTTC
>TRBD2|TRBV27|TRBJ2-1|14|once
CASTTGGFYNEQFF
TGTGCCAGCACCACGGGGGGTTTCTACAATGAGCAGTTCTTC
>.|TRBV7-3|TRBJ2-1|15|.
CASSLGGGSYNEQFF
TGTGCCAGCAGCCTAGGTGGGGGTTCCTACAATGAGCAGTTCTTC
>.|TRBV6-1|TRBJ2-2|13|.
CASLGLNTGELFF
TGTGCCAGCCTAGGTTTGAACACCGGGGAGCTGTTTTTT
>TRBD1|TRBV5-6|TRBJ1-2|13|.
CASSPGTAYGYTF
TGTGCCAGCAGTCCCGGGACAGCTTATGGCTACACCTTC
>TRBD1|TRBV7-9|TRBJ1-1|16|.
CASSSRQGVVNTEAFF
TGTGCCAGCAGCTCGCGACAGGGTGTGGTGAACACTGAAGCTTTCTTT
>TRBD1|TRBV11-2|TRBJ2-7|15|.
CASSLSGQGNDEQYF
TGTGCCAGCAGCTTAAGCGGACAGGGGAACGACGAGCAGTACTTC
>TRBD2|TRBV30|TRBJ2-1|14|.
CAWGSSGAYNEQFF
TGTGCCTGGGGATCTAGCGGGGCCTACAATGAGCAGTTCTTC
>.|TRBV28|TRBJ2-3|11|.
CASSLTDTQYF
TGTGCCAGCAGTCTCACAGATACGCAGTATTTT
>.|TRBV18|TRBJ1-1|15|.
CASSQKMIEGTEAFF
TGTGCCAGCTCACAAAAGATGATCGAGGGCACTGAAGCTTTCTTT
>TRBD1|TRBV27|TRBJ1-2|15|.
CASSFVAGTGYGYTF
TGTGCCAGCAGTTTTGTCGCCGGGACAGGGTATGGCTACACCTTC
>.|TRBV6-5|TRBJ2-3|12|.
CASSTPTDTQYF
TGTGCCAGCAGTACTCCCACAGATACGCAGTATTTT
>.|TRBV15|TRBJ1-5|14|.
CATRPTVPNQPQHF
TGTGCCACCAGACCCACAGTTCCCAATCAGCCCCAGCATTTT
>.|TRBV4-1|TRBJ2-3|18|.
CASSHGPYSGVSTDTQYF
TGCGCCAGCAGCCACGGGCCGTACAGCGGCGTCAGCACAGATACGCAGTATTTT
>TRBD1|TRBV28|TRBJ1-2|15|.
CASKTDRELNYGYTF
TGTGCCAGCAAAACCGACAGGGAACTTAACTATGGCTACACCTTC
>TRBD2|TRBV5-1|TRBJ2-7|18|.
CASSFLPISTSGGYEQYF
TGCGCCAGCAGCTTTCTACCCATATCGACTAGCGGAGGATACGAGCAGTACTTC
>.|TRBV6-1|TRBJ2-7|11|.
CATDETYEQYF
TGTGCCACCGACGAGACCTACGAGCAGTACTTC
>TRBD2|TRBV27|TRBJ2-3|14|.
CASSFGRATDTQYF
TGTGCCAGCAGTTTTGGGAGGGCCACAGATACGCAGTATTTT
>.|TRBV6-4|TRBJ2-1|16|.
CASSEGVGQPRNEQFF
TGTGCCAGCAGTGAAGGTGTGGGTCAACCGCGGAATGAGCAGTTCTTC
>.|TRBV9|TRBJ2-7|15|.
CASSVGGTQVHEQYF
TGTGCCAGCAGCGTAGGTGGGACTCAGGTCCACGAGCAGTACTTC
>TRBD2|TRBV9|TRBJ2-3|16|.
CASSVEGTSGTDTQYF
TGTGCCAGCAGCGTAGAGGGGACTAGCGGAACAGATACGCAGTATTTT
>TRBD1|TRBV6-1|TRBJ1-5|14|.
CASTEDRVGQPQHF
TGTGCCAGCACCGAGGACAGGGTGGGTCAGCCCCAGCATTTT